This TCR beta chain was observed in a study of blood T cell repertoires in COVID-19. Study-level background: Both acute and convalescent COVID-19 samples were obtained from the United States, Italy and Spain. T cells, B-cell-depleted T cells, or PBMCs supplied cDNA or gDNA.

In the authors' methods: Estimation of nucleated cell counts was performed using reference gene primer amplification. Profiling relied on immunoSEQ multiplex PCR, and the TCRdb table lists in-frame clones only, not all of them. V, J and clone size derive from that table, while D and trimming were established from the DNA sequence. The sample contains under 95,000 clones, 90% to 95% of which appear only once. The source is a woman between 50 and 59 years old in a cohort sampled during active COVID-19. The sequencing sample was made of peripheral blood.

CDR3: CASSGAGGIDTQYF. CDR3 in DNA: TGTGCCAGCAGCGGCGCAGGGGGCATAGATACGCAGTATTTT. The rearrangement joins TRBV7-8 to TRBJ2-3; 8 bases agree with TRBD1. V was clipped by 5 bases and J by 5 bases; unmatched bases: 6. Germline CDR1 reads SGHVS; CDR2 reads FQNEAQ. The CDR3 length is 14 residues.